The next 29 T cell receptor beta chains were all read from a single sample in a study of blood T cell repertoires in COVID-19. Repertoires were generated with immunoSEQ multiplex PCR, while TCRdb's copy carries only in-frame clones and drops some. The top ten hold about an eighth of the sample, which has 170,000 or so clones, about 87% seen once. Sequences were obtained from peripheral blood. These receptors were obtained from a woman in her 70s with COVID-19, enrolled during active disease.

This chain links TRBV3-1 (or the pseudogene TRBV3-2) with TRBJ1-5; D call uncertain. Germline CDR1 is LGHDT and CDR2 is YNNKEL (reference sequence). This CDR3 comprises 14 residues. V lost 4 bases, J lost 7 bases, and 14 bases lay in between. CDR3 DNA sequence: TGTGCCAGCAGCCCCGAGCCAGTGCGGCAGCCCCAGCATTTT. Its translation is CASSPEPVRQPQHF.

The chain combines TRBV5-1 with TRBJ2-5; 9 positions match TRBD1. Germline CDR1 SGHRS, CDR2 YFSETQ. J was trimmed by 4 bases and V by 7 bases; bases with no gene match: 8. The CDR3 length is 14 residues. CDR3 region: CASCIQGAGETQYF. The CDR3 DNA reads TGCGCCAGCTGCATACAGGGGGCGGGAGAGACCCAGTACTTC.

The rearrangement joins TRBV5-6 to TRBJ1-5; maybe TRBD1 (5 bases). This CDR3 region has 16 residues. Trimming left V 2 bases short and J 0 bases short, with 12 bases between. Germline loops: CDR1 SGHDT, CDR2 YYEEEE. CDR3 sequence (DNA): TGTGCCAGCAGCTTCCTCGGGGGAAATAGCAATCAGCCCCAGCATTTT. Translated, it gives CASSFLGGNSNQPQHF.

This sequence joins TRBV30 and TRBJ1-6, with D possibly being TRBD1 (6 bases). Germline V lookup: CDR1 GTSNPN, CDR2 SVGIG (reference sequence). V was pared by 4 bases and J by 9 bases, with 13 bases between. This CDR3 contains 13 residues. CDR3 DNA: TGTGCCTGGAAGCCAACAGGGAGTTCACCCCTCCACTTT. Its translation: CAWKPTGSSPLHF. Using reference TRBV30 and TRBJ1-6 for the parts outside the CDR3, the full variable domain is SQTIHQWPATLVQPVGSPLSLECTVEGTSNPNLYWYRQAAGRGLQLLFYSVGIGQISSEVPQNLSASRPQDRQFILSSKKLLLSDSGFYLCAWKPTGSSPLHFGNGTRLTVT.

The genes are TRBV27 and TRBJ2-2, with D possibly being TRBD1 (6 bases). The CDR3 loop spans 15 amino acids. The germline V and J ends were trimmed by 2 bases and 5 bases, with 12 bases remaining between them. Germline CDR1 and CDR2: MNHEY and SMNVEV (reference sequence). The CDR3 DNA reads as TGTGCCAGCAGTTTAGCAGGGGCGAGTACCGGGGAGCTGTTTTTT. Translating gives CASSLAGASTGELFF.

In DNA form, the CDR3 reads TGTGCCAGCAGTTTAAGCGGGAGGGCCCTGTACGAGCAGTACTTC. It yields the protein CASSLSGRALYEQYF. The chain uses TRBV2 and TRBJ2-7; TRBD2 matches at 10 bases. The CDR3 totals 15 residues. The junction had 8 bases not matched to a gene; V was cut back by 5 bases and J by 4 bases. Per the germline V gene, CDR1 is SNHLY and CDR2 is FYNNEI.

The DNA for the CDR3 is TGTGCCTGGAGCTCGGGAGTTGATCAGCCCCAGCATTTT. This sequence encodes CAWSSGVDQPQHF. This sequence joins TRBV30 and TRBJ1-5, with unresolved D. CDR1 is GTSNPN, CDR2 SVGIG, per germline (reference sequence). The CDR3 has 13 amino acids. The V end lost 3 bases, the J end lost 5 bases, and 11 bases lay between the germline ends.

This clone was counted once. V gene TRBV2 combines with J gene TRBJ1-5; 9 bases match TRBD1. CDR1 is SNHLY and CDR2 is FYNNEI in the germline V gene. The ends lost 6 bases at V and 4 bases at J; junction bases unmatched: 7. The CDR3 loop spans 15 amino acids. In nucleotides, the CDR3 is TGTGCCAGCAGACGACTCGGGACAGGGAATCAGCCCCAGCATTTT. This gives the protein CASRRLGTGNQPQHF.

The chain links TRBV19 to TRBJ1-5; D is ambiguous. The germline V gene encodes CDR1 LNHDA and CDR2 SQIVND (reference sequence). This CDR3 is built from 16 residues. Trimming took 2 bases from V and 0 from J, leaving 11 bases between them. CDR3 nucleotides: TGTGCCAGTAGTATAAGAGGGTCCTATAGCAATCAGCCCCAGCATTTT. Protein sequence: CASSIRGSYSNQPQHF.

The chain employs TRBV6-6 and TRBJ2-7; D perhaps matches TRBD1 (5 bases). V lost 4 bases and J lost 2, with 9 bases in between. The CDR3 loop spans 13 amino acids. The germline V gene has CDR1 MNHNY and CDR2 SVGAGI (reference sequence). The CDR3 sequence is CASSSKGPYEQYF. DNA for the CDR3: TGTGCCAGCAGTTCAAAGGGGCCCTACGAGCAGTACTTC.

This rearrangement joins TRBV28 to TRBJ2-7; a weak D match, TRBD1 (7 bases). The CDR3 covers 14 residues. V was clipped by 4 bases and J by 0 bases, with 10 bases between them. CDR1 and CDR2 from the germline V gene are MDHEN and SYDVKM. The CDR3 nucleotides are TGTGCCAGCAGTTGGGGGGACAGCTCCTACGAGCAGTACTTC. Amino acid sequence: CASSWGDSSYEQYF.

J is TRBJ2-2 and V is TRBV6-2 or TRBV6-3, with 10 bases identical to TRBD2. The CDR3 is 17 residues long. Per germline, CDR1 MNHEY and CDR2 SVGEGT. Trimming at V came to 6 bases and at J to 8 bases, leaving 15 bases not matched to a gene. CDR3 DNA: TGTGCCAGCAGCCCTGATCTAGCGGGAGTAATTTTTGGGGAGCTGTTTTTT. It yields the protein CASSPDLAGVIFGELFF.

V gene TRBV30 combines with J gene TRBJ2-7; 11 bases match TRBD2. CDR3 length: 13 amino acids. V dropped 5 bases and J dropped 2; count of bases not matched to a gene: 2. The germline V gene encodes CDR1 GTSNPN and CDR2 SVGIG (reference sequence). The CDR3, as DNA: TGTGCCTGGGGTAGCGGGAGGGCCTACGAGCAGTACTTC. Its translation: CAWGSGRAYEQYF.

The rearrangement joins TRBV29-1 to TRBJ2-2; D possibly corresponds to TRBD1 (5 bases). The germline V gene encodes CDR1 SQVTM and CDR2 ANQGSEA. V was trimmed by 5 bases and J by 5 bases, leaving 9 bases between them. CDR3 length: 12 residues. The CDR3 DNA is TGCAGCGTTCTCAGGGTTACCGGGGAGCTGTTTTTT. Encoded protein: CSVLRVTGELFF.

The gene calls are TRBV3-1 (or the pseudogene TRBV3-2) and TRBJ2-5; D not resolved. This CDR3 is built from 13 residues. The V gene lost 5 bases and the J gene lost 1 base, with 8 bases spanning the gap. Germline V CDR1 and CDR2: LGHDT, YNNKEL (reference sequence). CDR3 sequence: CASSSPGQETQYF. CDR3 sequence (DNA): TGTGCCAGCAGCTCGCCGGGCCAAGAGACCCAGTACTTC.

The rearrangement uses TRBV6-5 and TRBJ2-7, with a tentative D call TRBD2 (6 bases). This CDR3 is 15 amino acids long. The V gene's germline CDR1 is MNHEY and CDR2 SVGAGI. V was trimmed by 0 bases and J by 6 bases, leaving 15 bases between them. CDR3 nucleotides: TGTGCCAGCAGTTACTCATCTCCGGGGGTAAGCGAGCAGTACTTC. Translated: CASSYSSPGVSEQYF.

The chain couples TRBV30 to TRBJ1-5, with 7 positions matching TRBD1. The CDR3 covers 14 residues. V dropped 4 bases and J dropped 4; count of bases not matched to a gene: 7. Germline CDR1 reads GTSNPN; CDR2 reads SVGIG (reference sequence). Here the CDR3 reads CAWKGAGGNQPQHF. DNA for the CDR3: TGTGCCTGGAAGGGGGCGGGGGGAAATCAGCCCCAGCATTTT. Full variable domain (remainder filled in from reference TRBV30 and TRBJ1-5): SQTIHQWPATLVQPVGSPLSLECTVEGTSNPNLYWYRQAAGRGLQLLFYSVGIGQISSEVPQNLSASRPQDRQFILSSKKLLLSDSGFYLCAWKGAGGNQPQHFGDGTRLSIL.

The chain has TRBV20-1 and TRBJ2-5; the D gene is possibly TRBD2 (6 bases). In germline, CDR1 is DFQATT, CDR2 SNEGSKA (reference sequence). The CDR3 sequence is 11 residues long. The V and J ends lost 7 bases and 0 bases respectively, with 6 bases between them. CDR3 region: CSGEDQETQYF. CDR3 sequence (DNA): TGCAGTGGGGAGGACCAAGAGACCCAGTACTTC.

The rearrangement joins TRBV18 to TRBJ2-5, with 7 bases identical to TRBD1. The J segment lost 1 base and the V segment lost 3 bases, leaving 5 bases of the junction unmatched. Germline V gene sequence: CDR1 KGHSH, CDR2 LQKENI. The CDR3 runs 15 residues. CDR3 region: CASSPGDSLQETQYF. The CDR3 DNA is TGTGCCAGCTCACCCGGGGACAGTCTCCAAGAGACCCAGTACTTC.

The chain links TRBV10-2 to TRBJ2-3, with 7 bases identical to TRBD2. V lost 6 bases, J lost 2 bases, and 8 bases stayed unmatched. CDR3 length: 15 residues. The V gene's germline CDR1 is WSHSY and CDR2 SAAADI. CDR3 nucleotide sequence: TGCGCCAGCAGGCGTCTAGCGGCTAACACAGATACGCAGTATTTT. Protein: CASRRLAANTDTQYF.

V is TRBV5-6 and J is TRBJ2-3; 8 bases fit TRBD2. Germline V CDR1 and CDR2: SGHDT, YYEEEE. The CDR3 is 16 amino acids. After removal of 3 bases from V and 4 bases from J, the junction contained 10 bases not matched to a gene. The CDR3 sequence is CASSWAIAGRADTQYF. The CDR3, as DNA: TGTGCCAGCAGCTGGGCGATAGCGGGAAGGGCAGATACGCAGTATTTT.

As for this clone: Distinct nucleotide sequences in the sample also encode this CDR3. The V gene is TRBV6-5, the J gene TRBJ1-6, with D maybe TRBD1 (6 bases). The ends were cut back, 6 bases at V and 7 bases at J, with 13 bases in the middle. The germline gives CDR1 MNHEY, CDR2 SVGAGI. The CDR3 runs 14 residues. CDR3 bases: TGTGCCAGCAGCCGACAGGTGGGAAATTCACCCCTCCACTTT. It is translated as CASSRQVGNSPLHF.

The chain has TRBV4-1 and TRBJ2-7, with D possibly matching TRBD1 (6 bases). Germline V gene data show CDR1 as MGHRA and CDR2 as YSYEKL. The CDR3 length is 15 residues. The ends were cut back, 3 bases at V and 0 bases at J, with 12 bases in the middle. The CDR3: CASSHGGTGSYEQYF. As DNA, the CDR3 is TGCGCCAGCAGCCATGGGGGCACAGGCTCCTACGAGCAGTACTTC.

The CDR3 nucleotides are TGTGCCAGCAGCCTCCGGACACTGCGCTACGAGCAGTACTTC. Amino acids: CASSLRTLRYEQYF. V usage is TRBV3-1 (or the pseudogene TRBV3-2) and J usage is TRBJ2-7, with D maybe TRBD1 (5 bases). The V end was cut by 4 bases, the J end by 3 bases, with 13 bases between. The CDR3 length is 14 residues. From germline, CDR1 is LGHDT and CDR2 YNNKEL (reference sequence).

The rearrangement links TRBV18 to TRBJ1-3, with TRBD1 as a possible D gene (5 bases). CDR1 and CDR2 from the germline V gene are KGHSH and LQKENI. V lost 2 bases and J 3 bases, leaving 11 bases between the germline ends. The CDR3 sequence is 15 residues long. This CDR3 reads CASSPRGLYGNTIYF. The CDR3, as DNA: TGTGCCAGCTCACCAAGGGGACTTTATGGAAACACCATATATTTT. Complete variable domain (other parts from reference TRBV18 and TRBJ1-3): NAGVMQNPRHLVRRRGQEARLRCSPMKGHSHVYWYRQLPEEGLKFMVYLQKENIIDESGMPKERFSAEFPKEGPSILRIQQVVRGDSAAYFCASSPRGLYGNTIYFGEGSWLTVV.

This chain joins TRBV7-3 and TRBJ2-2; 13 bases are a match to TRBD2. The trim removed 5 bases at V and 1 base at J, leaving 4 bases unmatched. This CDR3 has 17 residues. The germline CDR1 and CDR2 sequences are SGHTA and FQGTGA. This chain's CDR3 is CASSHGTSGENTGELFF. The CDR3 DNA reads as TGTGCCAGCAGCCACGGGACTAGCGGGGAGAACACCGGGGAGCTGTTTTTT. Variable domain in full (rest from reference TRBV7-3 and TRBJ2-2): GAGVSQTPSNKVTEKGKYVELRCDPISGHTALYWYRQSLGQGPEFLIYFQGTGAADDSGLPNDRFFAVRPEGSVSTLKIQRTERGDSAVYLCASSHGTSGENTGELFFGEGSRLTVL.

The chain employs TRBV5-6 and TRBJ1-2; TRBD1 aligns across 11 bases. Germline lookup yields CDR1 SGHDT and CDR2 YYEEEE. CDR3 size: 15 residues. The junction had 6 bases not matched to a gene; V was cut back by 4 bases and J by 4 bases. The CDR3 nucleotides read TGTGCCAGCAGCCTCGGGACAGGGGGAATCTATGGCTACACCTTC. Amino acids: CASSLGTGGIYGYTF. Looking up the rest from reference TRBV5-6 and TRBJ1-2 gives the full variable domain: DAGVTQSPTHLIKTRGQQVTLRCSPKSGHDTVSWYQQALGQGPQFIFQYYEEEERQRGNFPDRFSGHQFPNYSSELNVNALLLGDSALYLCASSLGTGGIYGYTFGSGTRLTVV.

The V call is TRBV27, the J call TRBJ2-1; D is unresolved. The CDR3 runs 12 residues. Germline lookup yields CDR1 MNHEY and CDR2 SMNVEV (reference sequence). The V end was cut by 6 bases, the J end by 3 bases, with 6 bases between. The DNA for the CDR3 is TGTGCCAGCAGCAAAATCTACAATGAGCAGTTCTTC. This encodes CASSKIYNEQFF.

The chain joins TRBV7-2 to TRBJ2-2; TRBD2 aligns across 16 bases. Losses at the gene ends were 4 bases for V and 5 bases for J; bases not matched to a gene: 10. The CDR3 sequence is 19 residues long. Germline-derived CDR1 and CDR2 are SGHTA and FQGNSA. The CDR3 coding sequence is TGTGCCAGCAGCTGGGGACTAGCGGGAGGGCCGGTTTATACCGGGGAGCTGTTTTTT. Translated, it gives CASSWGLAGGPVYTGELFF.